These 6 T cell receptor beta chains were sequenced from one sample in a study of blood T cell repertoires in COVID-19 (dated by TCRdb to the early 2020s). The library came from the immunoSEQ multiplex PCR assay. Here the immuneACCESS table is served through TCRdb, limited to in-frame sequences with V and J called. Missing clones are a known gap in these copies; in checked studies unresolved V genes cover under half, and the rest lacks a known reason. A total of 310,000 or so clones appear in this sample, roughly 90% of them only once. The top ten clonotypes cover roughly 6.5% of the sample. What was sequenced was peripheral blood. The receptor source for this set is a man aged 18 to 29 who had recovered from COVID-19.

This clone was counted only a few times. The gene calls are TRBV19 and TRBJ1-5; 7 bases map to TRBD1. Germline V CDR1 and CDR2: LNHDA, SQIVND (reference sequence). V was clipped by 5 bases and J by 8 bases; unmatched bases: 12. This CDR3 comprises 15 residues. Here the CDR3 DNA reads TGTGCCAGTAGTCCAATTGGGACAGCCAGTAAGCCCCAGCATTTT. This gives the protein CASSPIGTASKPQHF.

The V gene is TRBV4-2, the J gene TRBJ2-7, with TRBD2 matching 8 bases. V shed 5 bases and J 5 bases; nucleotides not matched to a gene: 8. The V gene's germline CDR1 is LGHNA and CDR2 YNFKEQ. The CDR3 totals 14 residues. DNA of the CDR3: TGTGCCAGCAGCAGCGGGGGCTCTTTCGACGAGCAGTACTTC. This translates into CASSSGGSFDEQYF.

The rearrangement links TRBV3-1 (or the pseudogene TRBV3-2) to TRBJ2-7, with D tentatively TRBD2 (5 bases). The CDR3 is made up of 14 amino acids. Looked up from germline, CDR1 is LGHDT and CDR2 is YNNKEL (reference sequence). V was pared by 4 bases and J by 6 bases, with 16 bases between. The CDR3 nucleotides are TGTGCCAGCAGCCCCACTAGGGCTGGAGGCGAGCAGTACTTC. This translates into CASSPTRAGGEQYF.

This clone was counted only a few times. The chain employs TRBV3-1 (or the pseudogene TRBV3-2) and TRBJ2-1; 13 bases are shared with TRBD2. Germline loops: CDR1 LGHDT, CDR2 YNNKEL (reference sequence). V lost 6 bases to trimming and J lost 7 bases; unmatched junction nucleotides: 3. This CDR3 is built from 14 residues. The CDR3 here is CASRLAGGPNEQFF. As DNA, the CDR3 is TGTGCCAGCAGACTAGCGGGAGGGCCGAATGAGCAGTTCTTC.

This sequence joins TRBV7-9 and TRBJ1-5; tentative D call: TRBD1 (6 bases). CDR3 size: 14 residues. Trimming stripped 1 base from V and 6 bases from J, with 10 bases between. Germline CDR1 and CDR2: SEHNR and FQNEAQ (reference sequence). CDR3 in amino acids: CASSLDSGAQPQHF. The CDR3 DNA sequence: TGTGCCAGCAGCTTAGACTCAGGGGCTCAGCCCCAGCATTTT.

Notes on this clone: One end of the junction varies from germline; a read error may be responsible. This chain joins TRBV18 and TRBJ2-7; TRBD1 is a possible D gene (6 bases). Looked up from germline, CDR1 is KGHSH and CDR2 is LQKENI. This CDR3 has 14 residues. The CDR3 DNA is TGTGCCAGCTCCCCACGGGACATCGGCTACGAGCAGTACTTC. Its protein is CASSPRDIGYEQYF.